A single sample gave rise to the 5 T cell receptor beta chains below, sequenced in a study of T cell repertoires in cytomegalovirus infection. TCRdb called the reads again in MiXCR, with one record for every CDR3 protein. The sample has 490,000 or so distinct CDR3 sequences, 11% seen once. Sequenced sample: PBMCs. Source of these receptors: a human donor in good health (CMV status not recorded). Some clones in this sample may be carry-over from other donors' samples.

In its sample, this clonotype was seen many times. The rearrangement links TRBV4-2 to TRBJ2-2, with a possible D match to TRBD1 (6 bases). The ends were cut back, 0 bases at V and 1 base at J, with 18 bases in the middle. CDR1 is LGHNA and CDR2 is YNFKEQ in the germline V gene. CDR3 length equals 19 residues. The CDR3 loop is CASSQDQDSYTRNTGELFF. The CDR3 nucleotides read TGTGCCAGCAGCCAAGATCAGGACAGCTATACAAGGAACACCGGGGAGCTGTTTTTT.

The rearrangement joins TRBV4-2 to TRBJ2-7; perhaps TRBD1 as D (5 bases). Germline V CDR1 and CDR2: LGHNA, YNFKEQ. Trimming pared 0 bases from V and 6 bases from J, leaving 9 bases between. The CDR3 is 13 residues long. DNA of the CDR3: TGTGCCAGCAGCCAAGAGGACACCCGCGAGCAGTACTTC. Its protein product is CASSQEDTREQYF.

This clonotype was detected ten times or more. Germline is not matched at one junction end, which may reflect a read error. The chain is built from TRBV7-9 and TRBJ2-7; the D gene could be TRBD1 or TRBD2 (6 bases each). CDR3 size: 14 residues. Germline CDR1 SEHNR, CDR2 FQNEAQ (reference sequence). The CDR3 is CASTLDGGREEQYF. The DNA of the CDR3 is TGTGCCAGCACCTTAGATGGGGGGCGCGAAGAGCAGTACTTC.

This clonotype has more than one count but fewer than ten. The CDR3, as DNA: TGTGCCAGCAGCGACTACAGGGGAGTGAACACTGAAGCTTTCTTT. It is translated as CASSDYRGVNTEAFF. The rearrangement links TRBV5-6 to TRBJ1-1; 7 nucleotides agree with TRBD1. Germline V gene sequence: CDR1 SGHDT, CDR2 YYEEEE. J lost 0 bases, V lost 4 bases, and 6 bases had no gene match. This CDR3 has 15 amino acids.

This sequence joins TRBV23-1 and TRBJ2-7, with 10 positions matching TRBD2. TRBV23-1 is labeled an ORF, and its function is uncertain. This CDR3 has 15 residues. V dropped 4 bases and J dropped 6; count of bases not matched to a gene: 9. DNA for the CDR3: TGCGCCAGCAGTCTCCGGCTAGCGGGAGTTGTCGAGCAGTACTTC. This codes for CASSLRLAGVVEQYF.